Listed here are 15 T cell receptor beta chains from one sample, sequenced in a study of tumor-infiltrating lymphocytes in primary liver carcinoma. Without any cell sorting, roughly 18-30 mg of bulk tissue yielded co-extracted RNA and DNA. Priming with a constant-region primer yielded TCR beta cDNA from about 510 ng total RNA. Each TCR beta library was derived from three nested multiplex PCR rounds that employed slightly modified ARM-PCR. Amplification in the first two PCR rounds was performed using TRBV1-TRBV30 forward primers and a C-beta reverse primer for 9 to 11 cycles each. TCRdb processed the multiplex PCR reads anew with MiXCR; each CDR3 protein has one entry. The profile shows approximately 79,000 distinct CDR3 sequences, over 60% of them singletons. Input material: liver tumor tissue from sampling region 4. The subset: tumor region T4, right-lateral pole. These receptors originate from a man in his forties or fifties with primary liver carcinoma and hepatitis B virus infection.

Worth noting for this clonotype: A much larger clone differs from this one at a single base, so this may be a read error. The CDR3 end shows no conserved phenylalanine or tryptophan, and so a read error is likely. This sequence joins TRBV7-9 and TRBJ2-3; D is unresolved. Trimming removed 1 base from V and 6 bases from J, with 5 bases in between. The germline gives CDR1 SEHNR, CDR2 FQNEAQ (reference sequence). This CDR3 region has 12 residues. The DNA for the CDR3 is TGTGCCAGCAGCTTAGTTAGGGATACGCAGTATTAT. Encoded protein: CASSLVRDTQYY.

J is TRBJ1-1 and V is TRBV10-3; maybe TRBD1 (5 bases). The V end was cut by 4 bases, the J end by 1 base, with 10 bases between. The CDR3 has 14 amino acids. From germline, CDR1 is ENHRY and CDR2 SYGVKD. For the CDR3, the DNA is TGTGCCATCAGTGGGGGCAAGGGGAACACTGAAGCTTTCTTT. This encodes CAISGGKGNTEAFF.

This clonotype was seen a few times. V and J are TRBV11-1 and TRBJ2-7; a weak D match, TRBD1 (5 bases). Deletions cut 3 bases from V and 0 bases from J, with 12 bases between. Germline V gene sequence: CDR1 SGHAT, CDR2 FQDESV (reference sequence). The CDR3 is made up of 15 amino acids. The CDR3 loop reads CASSFDRRVSYEQYF. In DNA form, the CDR3 reads TGTGCCAGCAGCTTCGACAGACGGGTCTCCTACGAGCAGTACTTC.

On this clonotype itself: The conserved closing phenylalanine or tryptophan is absent in this CDR3, likely reflecting a read error. The chain combines TRBV11-2 with TRBJ2-1, with D possibly being TRBD1 (5 bases). The CDR3 length is 22 residues. The V gene's germline CDR1 is SGHAT and CDR2 FQNNGV. The CDR3 protein is CASSLSYQGPVKQVRSNNEQFL. The CDR3 DNA reads as TGTGCCAGCAGCCTCTCCTACCAGGGTCCCGTGAAACAGGTTCGCTCCAACAATGAGCAGTTCCTC.

Remarks on this clonotype: In this CDR3 the conserved last residue, phenylalanine or tryptophan, is missing, so a read error is likely. The rearrangement joins TRBV10-2 to TRBJ2-1; possibly TRBD2 for D (6 bases). CDR3 size: 14 residues. V lost 5 bases, J lost 7 bases, and 15 bases lay in between. Germline V gives CDR1 WSHSY, CDR2 SAAADI. The CDR3, as DNA: TGCGCCAGCAGTACCGGGAGAGCCCATAATGAGCAGTTCTCC. Its translation: CASSTGRAHNEQFS.

V and J are TRBV12-3 or TRBV12-4 and TRBJ2-7, with TRBD2 matching 7 bases. The length of the CDR3 is 12 residues. The ends lost 8 bases at V and 13 bases at J; junction bases unmatched: 14. The CDR3 protein is CASRGDFYERYF. The CDR3 DNA follows: TGTGCCAGCCGGGGGGATTTCTACGAGCGCTACTTC.

With respect to this clonotype: This may arise from a read error, as a much more abundant clone is one base away. The conserved final phenylalanine or tryptophan is absent from the CDR3, which likely points to a read error. The J gene is TRBJ1-4, the V gene TRBV5-1; D is ambiguous. The length of the CDR3 is 11 residues. The V end was cut by 2 bases, the J end by 8 bases, with 4 bases between. The germline V gene has CDR1 SGHRS and CDR2 YFSETQ. The CDR3 loop is CASSFREKLFL. CDR3 in DNA: TGCGCCAGCAGCTTCCGCGAAAAACTGTTTCTT.

With regard to this clonotype: The conserved phenylalanine or tryptophan is not found at the CDR3 terminus, so this likely reflects a read error. V usage is TRBV11-2 and J usage is TRBJ2-7, with a weak D call TRBD2 (6 bases). This CDR3 region has 15 residues. Germline-derived CDR1 and CDR2 are SGHAT and FQNNGV. The V end was cut by 9 bases, the J end by 2 bases, with 20 bases between. Here the CDR3 reads CASNLGGTLPYEQYI. The DNA for the CDR3 is TGTGCCAGTAACCTCGGCGGGACTCTACCCTACGAGCAGTACATC.

Concerning this clonotype itself: The junction departs from the called germline gene at one end, perhaps through a read error. The V and J genes are TRBV13 and TRBJ2-7; maybe TRBD2 (5 bases). CDR3 length: 11 amino acids. CDR1 is PRHDT, CDR2 FYEKMQ, per germline (reference sequence). CDR3 loop: CTSSLGRGPYF. DNA of the CDR3: TGTACCAGCAGCTTAGGACGGGGTCCGTACTTC.

This clonotype was seen just once. The rearrangement joins TRBV12-3 or TRBV12-4 to TRBJ1-2; 7 bases align to TRBD1. This CDR3 has 14 amino acids. Losses at the gene ends were 11 bases for V and 3 bases for J; bases not matched to a gene: 12. CDR3 residues: CAGNLRQGYYGYTF. In DNA form, the CDR3 reads TGTGCCGGCAATTTAAGACAGGGCTACTATGGCTACACCTTC.

On this clonotype: A junction end diverges from the germline sequence, so it may reflect a read error. This CDR3 reads CTSSPPGGDTGELFF. CDR3 nucleotides: TGTACCAGCAGCCCCCCAGGGGGCGACACAGGGGAGCTGTTTTTT. The gene calls are TRBV5-5 and TRBJ2-2; 8 positions agree with TRBD1. The CDR3 spans 15 residues. Germline CDR1 and CDR2: SGHKS and YYEKEE (reference sequence).

A word on this clonotype: Germline and junction disagree at one end, which may indicate a read error. The V and J genes are TRBV6-5 and TRBJ2-6, with 8 bases matching TRBD1. There are 18 residues in the CDR3. Germline CDR1 and CDR2: MNHEY and SVGAGI. The CDR3 is CASSLWTGMKAGDNVLTF. In DNA, the CDR3 is TGTGCTAGCAGTCTTTGGACAGGGATGAAGGCTGGGGACAACGTCCTGACTTTC.

As for this clonotype: This may stem from a read error, because a much larger clone lies one nucleotide away. The chain carries TRBV28 and TRBJ2-5, with 7 bases fitting TRBD1. Looked up from germline, CDR1 is MDHEN and CDR2 is SYDVKM. Germline trimming cut 6 bases from V and 5 bases from J; bases unmatched to any gene: 18. The CDR3 runs to 17 residues. The CDR3 DNA follows: TGTGCCAGCAGCTGGGCTGGACAGGTTGATCCCCATGAGACCCAGTACTTC. It specifies CASSWAGQVDPHETQYF. Full variable domain (remainder filled in from reference TRBV28 and TRBJ2-5): DVKVTQSSRYLVKRTGEKVFLECVQDMDHENMFWYRQDPGLGLRLIYFSYDVKMKEKGDIPEGYSVSREKKERFSLILESASTNQTSMYLCASSWAGQVDPHETQYFGPGTRLLVL.

The chain has TRBV6-1 and TRBJ2-7; no clear D gene. Germline CDR1 MNHNS, CDR2 SASEGT. The CDR3 extends over 12 amino acids. V gave up 9 bases and J gave up 2 bases, with 11 bases separating them. The CDR3 loop reads CASRYEAYEQYF. CDR3 sequence (DNA): TGTGCCAGTAGGTACGAAGCCTACGAGCAGTACTTC.

As for this clonotype: The junction departs from germline at one end; a sequencing error may be responsible. The chain recombines TRBV11-2 with TRBJ2-5, with 9 bases fitting TRBD2. The CDR3 runs 22 residues. Germline CDR1 reads SGHAT; CDR2 reads FQNNGV. CDR3 bases: TGTGCCAGTAGCTTAGTGTTTTCTAGCGGGACCTCCAAACCAAGGGCTTGGGAGACCCAGTACTTC. Its translation: CASSLVFSSGTSKPRAWETQYF.